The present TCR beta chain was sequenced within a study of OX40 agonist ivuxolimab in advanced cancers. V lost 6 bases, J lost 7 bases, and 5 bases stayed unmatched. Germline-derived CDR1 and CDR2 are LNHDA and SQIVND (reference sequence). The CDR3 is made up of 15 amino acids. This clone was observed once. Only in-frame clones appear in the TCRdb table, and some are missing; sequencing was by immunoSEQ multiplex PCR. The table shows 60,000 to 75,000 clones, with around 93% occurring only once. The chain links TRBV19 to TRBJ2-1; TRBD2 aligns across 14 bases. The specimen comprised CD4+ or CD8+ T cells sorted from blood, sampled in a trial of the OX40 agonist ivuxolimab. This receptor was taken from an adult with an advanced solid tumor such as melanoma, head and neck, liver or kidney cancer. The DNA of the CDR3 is TGTGCCAGTAGAGCCGGGACTAGCGGGAGTAATGAGCAGTTCTTC. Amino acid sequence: CASRAGTSGSNEQFF.